This T cell receptor (beta chain) was sequenced for a study of metastatic and nonmetastatic thyroid tumors. Background on the study: A comparison of repertoires was made across blood and tumor or nodule tissue from malignant and benign thyroid patients. Study-wide points: Versus benign nodules, malignant thyroid tumors reportedly had significantly higher TCR beta diversity, in blood and tumor.

No patient had received any treatment before thyroid surgery. The V gene end was trimmed by 4 bases and the J gene end by 0 bases; junction bases not matched to a gene: 11. The CDR3 totals 18 residues. CDR1 and CDR2 (germline): SGHAT, FQNNGV. This clone was seen many times. Its antigen remains unidentified. Study processing details: Researchers built a distant-metastasis classifier for papillary thyroid cancer that drew on CDR3 differences across clinicopathological groups. TCRdb re-processed the PCR reads through MiXCR. TCRdb assigned the V and J calls; the authors' analysis was not used. The data show some 29,000 clones, around 7% seen once.

This rearrangement joins TRBV11-2 to TRBJ1-2; 10 bases fit TRBD1. The specimen sequenced was blood. The TCR comes from a female donor with papillary thyroid cancer or a benign thyroid nodule (not recorded which). Some clones in this sample may be carry-over from other donors' samples. The CDR3, as DNA: TGTGCCAGCAGCTCCCCCGGGACAGGGGCCCGAGCTAACTATGGCTACACCTTC. This codes for CASSSPGTGARANYGYTF.